This note documents a single T cell receptor beta chain sequence. Its antigen is not identified. CDR1 WNHNN and CDR2 SYGVQD come from the germline V gene (reference sequence). CDR3 length equals 15 residues. Trimming cost V 6 bases and J 0 bases, with 12 bases left between them. This specimen belongs to a study of OX40 agonist ivuxolimab in advanced cancers. Study context: Enrolled patients in dose escalation had cancers that were hepatocellular carcinoma, melanoma, renal cell or head and neck cancer. Study-wide results and caveats: Average numbers of expanded clones were greater in CD8+ T cells than in CD4+. Dose levels from 0.1 to 3.0 mg/kg saw CD4+ and CD8+ blood T cells expand clonally by week 6. Low clonal expansion, among the lowest seen, marked partial responders at 0.1-3.0 mg/kg.

TCRdb keeps only in-frame clones here, not all; method: immunoSEQ multiplex PCR. The sample holds 50,000 to 60,000 clones, 85% to 90% seen once. This chain connects TRBV10-1 to TRBJ1-5; the D is unclear. The receptor comes from an adult with an advanced solid tumor such as melanoma, head and neck, liver or kidney cancer. Sequenced material: CD4+ or CD8+ T cells sorted from blood, taken in a trial of the OX40 agonist ivuxolimab. In DNA, the CDR3 is TGCGCCAGCAGACTCAGTCGCTATAGCAATCAGCCCCAGCATTTT. Translating it yields CASRLSRYSNQPQHF.